This note documents a single T cell receptor (beta chain) sequence. The data were obtained in a study of blood T cell repertoires in COVID-19. The method was immunoSEQ multiplex PCR; TCRdb's version includes in-frame clones alone and lacks a portion of them. Of 100,000 to 120,000 clones detected, roughly 80% appear once; the ten largest clones hold over 7.5%. The CDR3 consists of 17 residues. Germline CDR1 reads ENHRY; CDR2 reads SYGVKD. The V end was cut by 2 bases, the J end by 1 base, with 15 bases between. The sequence came from a woman in her forties with acute or convalescent COVID-19. The specimen sequenced was peripheral blood. V gene TRBV10-3 combines with J gene TRBJ1-3; maybe TRBD1 (5 bases). Here the CDR3 reads CAISEPLGGISGNTIYF. The CDR3 nucleotides are TGTGCCATCAGTGAGCCCCTGGGGGGGATTTCTGGAAACACCATATATTTT.